Listed below are T cell receptor beta chains from one sample, sequenced in a study of Ad26.COV2.S vaccination and SARS-CoV-2 variants. Some clones are missing from TCRdb's copy, which holds only in-frame ones; the method was immunoSEQ multiplex PCR. The table lists some 330,000 clones, roughly 90% of them singletons. Sequencing used peripheral blood, obtained in a trial of Ad26.COV2.S vaccine versus placebo. These receptor sequences come from a person between 18 and 65 years old who received the Ad26.COV2.S COVID-19 vaccine or a placebo. CDR3s include the opening cysteine and the closing phenylalanine or tryptophan. The order of the fields is J gene, clone size, V gene, D gene, CDR3 protein, CDR3 DNA. D genes are given only for firm matches. Size tells how often a clone was seen (once, few, many) or the class of an expanded clone, and some rows leave it out.

TRBJ2-1 | once | TRBV3-1/TRBV3-2 | NA | CASSQALGVFYNEQFF | TGTGCCAGCAGCCAGGCACTGGGGGTTTTCTACAATGAGCAGTTCTTC
TRBJ2-1 | NA | TRBV11-2 | NA | CASSPTNYNEQFF | TGTGCCAGCAGCCCCACTAACTACAATGAGCAGTTCTTC
TRBJ1-1 | NA | TRBV5-6 | NA | CASSFPVLGMNTEAFF | TGTGCCAGCAGCTTCCCAGTTCTTGGGATGAACACTGAAGCTTTCTTT
TRBJ2-2 | once | TRBV5-6 | NA | CASSKGGPGELFF | TGTGCCAGCAGCAAGGGCGGTCCTGGGGAGCTGTTTTTT
TRBJ1-4 | NA | TRBV18 | TRBD1 | CASSRDRASNEKLFF | TGTGCCAGCTCGCGGGACAGGGCTTCTAATGAAAAACTGTTTTTT
TRBJ1-4 | NA | TRBV7-9 | TRBD1 | CASSLVFSGGGEKLFF | TGTGCCAGCAGCTTAGTTTTCTCAGGGGGCGGTGAAAAACTGTTTTTT
TRBJ1-1 | NA | TRBV7-9 | NA | CAFQGLNTEAFF | TGTGCCTTCCAGGGGCTGAACACTGAAGCTTTCTTT
TRBJ1-2 | few | TRBV7-9 | NA | CASSSEDTGVHGYTF | TGTGCCAGCAGCTCAGAAGACACAGGAGTACATGGCTACACCTTC
TRBJ2-3 | NA | TRBV7-9 | TRBD1 | CASSSRQGRDTQYF | TGTGCCAGCAGCAGCAGACAGGGTAGGGATACGCAGTATTTT
TRBJ2-1 | NA | TRBV6-5 | TRBD2 | CASKGLDRDEQFF | TGTGCCAGCAAGGGACTAGATAGGGATGAGCAGTTCTTC
TRBJ2-3 | NA | TRBV11-2 | TRBD2 | CASSLAGAGETQYF | TGTGCCAGCAGCTTAGCGGGAGCGGGGGAGACGCAGTATTTT
TRBJ1-2 | NA | TRBV18 | NA | CASSHWTVKTLYTPTLTYGYTF | TGTGCCAGCTCACACTGGACAGTGAAGACCCTATATACGCCGACCCTTACCTATGGCTACACCTTC
TRBJ2-1 | NA | TRBV19 | TRBD2 | CASTLAGEVNEQFF | TGTGCCAGCACACTAGCGGGAGAGGTAAATGAGCAGTTCTTC
TRBJ1-1 | once | TRBV10-1 | NA | CASSESVPSEAFF | TGCGCCAGCAGTGAATCCGTACCCTCGGAAGCTTTCTTT
TRBJ1-2 | NA | TRBV6-5 | NA | CASRQGGHYGYTF | TGTGCCAGCAGACAAGGGGGGCACTATGGCTACACCTTC
TRBJ2-2 | NA | TRBV7-9 | NA | CAIRTGEFAGELFF | TGTGCCATTCGGACGGGAGAGTTCGCCGGGGAGCTGTTTTTT
TRBJ2-3 | NA | TRBV5-1 | NA | CASSTGTQRTDTQYF | TGCGCCAGCAGCACAGGGACTCAAAGGACAGATACGCAGTATTTT
TRBJ1-2 | NA | TRBV6-6 | TRBD1 | CASSQGQANYGYTF | TGTGCCAGCAGTCAAGGACAGGCTAACTATGGCTACACCTTC